This paragraph covers one T cell receptor beta chain sequence. The data were taken from a study of technical replicates of blood from a few donors. Profiling relied on immunoSEQ multiplex PCR, and the TCRdb table lists in-frame clones only, not all of them. The sample has 83,000 or so clones; approximately 94% are singletons. Sequencing was done on a sample of T cells isolated from PBMCs. This clonotype originated in a human donor in good health.

The CDR3, as DNA: TGCGCCAGCAGCCAAGGGGGTCACACCGGGGAGCTGTTTTTT. Translation gives CASSQGGHTGELFF. J is TRBJ2-2 and V is TRBV10-1, with D tentatively TRBD1 (6 bases). This CDR3 comprises 14 residues. With 6 bases removed from V and 3 bases from J, the gap between germline ends came to 11 bases. CDR1 and CDR2 from the germline V gene are WNHNN and SYGVQD (reference sequence).